A selection of T cell receptor beta chains follows, all from one sample in a study of CD8+ T cells in alopecia areata. The protocol was immunoSEQ multiplex PCR, while the TCRdb copy is restricted to in-frame clones and leaves out a portion. The data contain about 290,000 clones, roughly 60% of them singletons. The specimen comprised CD4+ T cells sorted from blood, sampled at week 24, from a patient treated with tofacitinib. These receptors originate from a human donor with alopecia areata. Both conserved end residues are part of each CDR3. A D gene is named only where the DNA matches it firmly. Some rows have no size entry. The others give once, few or many, or a class for an expanded clone.

v_gene: TRBV5-1; d_gene: TRBD1; abundance: NA; j_gene: TRBJ2-2; CDR3nt: TGCGCCAGCAGCTTGGACCCCGGGACAGATTACACCGGGGAGCTGTTTTTT; CDR3aa: CASSLDPGTDYTGELFF
v_gene: TRBV4-2; d_gene: NA; abundance: NA; j_gene: TRBJ1-2; CDR3nt: TGTGCCAGCAGCTTATCTAGGTCAGCTAACTATGGCTACACCTTC; CDR3aa: CASSLSRSANYGYTF
v_gene: TRBV29-1; d_gene: NA; abundance: NA; j_gene: TRBJ2-1; CDR3nt: TGCAGCGTTGATCGGGTCTGGGGCCGCAGGGCACGGGGGTACAATGAGCAGTTCTTC; CDR3aa: CSVDRVWGRRARGYNEQFF
v_gene: TRBV28; d_gene: NA; abundance: NA; j_gene: TRBJ2-5; CDR3nt: TGTGCCAGCAGTTTGAGGCAGACCCAGTACTTC; CDR3aa: CASSLRQTQYF
v_gene: TRBV7-9; d_gene: NA; abundance: NA; j_gene: TRBJ1-4; CDR3nt: TGTGCCAGCAGCCGGGGAGCTAATGAAAAACTGTTTTTT; CDR3aa: CASSRGANEKLFF
v_gene: TRBV28; d_gene: NA; abundance: NA; j_gene: TRBJ2-5; CDR3nt: TGTGCCAGCAGTGCCGGGCCCAGGACCCAGTACTTC; CDR3aa: CASSAGPRTQYF
v_gene: TRBV9; d_gene: TRBD1; abundance: few; j_gene: TRBJ2-5; CDR3nt: TGTGCCAGCAGCGTAGGAGGACAGGTCCAAGAGACCCAGTACTTC; CDR3aa: CASSVGGQVQETQYF
v_gene: TRBV30; d_gene: NA; abundance: NA; j_gene: TRBJ1-2; CDR3nt: TGTGCCTGGAGTTGGGGGCCGAGTAGCTATGGCTACACCTTC; CDR3aa: CAWSWGPSSYGYTF
v_gene: TRBV7-9; d_gene: TRBD1; abundance: few; j_gene: TRBJ1-2; CDR3nt: TGTGCCTCGCGACAGGGGGCTAATGGCTACACCTTC; CDR3aa: CASRQGANGYTF
v_gene: TRBV30; d_gene: NA; abundance: few; j_gene: TRBJ2-2; CDR3nt: TGTGCCTGGAGTGTGGCAGGCGGGGAGCTGTTTTTT; CDR3aa: CAWSVAGGELFF
v_gene: TRBV30; d_gene: TRBD1; abundance: few; j_gene: TRBJ2-1; CDR3nt: TGTGCCTGGAGTGCCAGTAGGGACAGGGCCAATGAGCAGTTCTTC; CDR3aa: CAWSASRDRANEQFF
v_gene: TRBV7-2; d_gene: NA; abundance: few; j_gene: TRBJ1-5; CDR3nt: TGTGCCAGCAGCCTAGTCCCGAACAATCAGCCCCAGCATTTT; CDR3aa: CASSLVPNNQPQHF
v_gene: TRBV15; d_gene: NA; abundance: NA; j_gene: TRBJ1-4; CDR3nt: TGTGCCACCAGCAGTCTGCCGGGACTCCAAAGATTTTTT; CDR3aa: CATSSLPGLQRFF
v_gene: TRBV27; d_gene: NA; abundance: NA; j_gene: TRBJ2-7; CDR3nt: TGTGCCAGCAGTTTGGGGGAGGGGGTGGGCTACGAGCAGTACTTC; CDR3aa: CASSLGEGVGYEQYF
v_gene: TRBV7-9; d_gene: NA; abundance: NA; j_gene: TRBJ2-7; CDR3nt: TGTGCCAGCAGCTTAGAAGGGCCGGTATCGTCTTACGAGCAGTACTTC; CDR3aa: CASSLEGPVSSYEQYF
v_gene: TRBV7-2; d_gene: NA; abundance: NA; j_gene: TRBJ2-7; CDR3nt: TGTGCCAGCAGCTTAGCCGCCTACGAGCAGTACTTC; CDR3aa: CASSLAAYEQYF
v_gene: TRBV6-5; d_gene: NA; abundance: NA; j_gene: TRBJ1-6; CDR3nt: TGTGCCAGCAGAACTTCATATTCACCCCTCCACTTT; CDR3aa: CASRTSYSPLHF
v_gene: TRBV25-1; d_gene: TRBD2; abundance: NA; j_gene: TRBJ2-5; CDR3nt: TGTGCCAGCAGCTACGGGGGGTCCCAGTACTTC; CDR3aa: CASSYGGSQYF
v_gene: TRBV2; d_gene: TRBD1; abundance: NA; j_gene: TRBJ1-5; CDR3nt: TGTGCCAGCAGCCCCGGACAGGGAGGGTTACATAGCAATCAGCCCCAGCATTTT; CDR3aa: CASSPGQGGLHSNQPQHF
v_gene: TRBV6-5; d_gene: NA; abundance: NA; j_gene: TRBJ2-3; CDR3nt: TGTGCCAGCAGTTACCTAGCCACATCCGATCCAGATACGCAGTATTTT; CDR3aa: CASSYLATSDPDTQYF
v_gene: TRBV29-1; d_gene: NA; abundance: NA; j_gene: TRBJ1-2; CDR3nt: TGCAGCGTTGAAGTGGGGCGAGGAGTAAAAGGCTACACCTTC; CDR3aa: CSVEVGRGVKGYTF
v_gene: TRBV6-5; d_gene: NA; abundance: once; j_gene: TRBJ1-6; CDR3nt: TGTGCCAGCAGTTATGAGACATTTAATAATTCACCCCTCCACTTT; CDR3aa: CASSYETFNNSPLHF